This T cell receptor beta chain was sequenced in a study of cytomegalovirus exposure and HLA in healthy donors. Study-wide results and limits: In a later analysis, several top co-occurrence clusters appeared linked to parvovirus B19, influenza, CMV and Epstein-Barr virus. It was confirmed in vitro that a few of the CMV-associated chains were specific for CMV antigens. The dataset shows that most TCR sequences were rare, while some public TCRs occurred in many donors.

V lost 6 bases and J lost 0; bases outside the gene matches: 3. Germline-derived CDR1 and CDR2 are MGHRA and YSYEKL. The CDR3 has 14 amino acids. It was with 60 Vbeta and 13 Jbeta primers that the PCR ran. Profiling relied on immunoSEQ multiplex PCR, and the TCRdb table lists in-frame clones only, not all of them. The sample shows tens of thousands of clones, around 85% of them seen only once. This clone was seen a handful of times. Its specificity is unknown. The TCR sequence derives from a woman aged 25 to 39 in good health and CMV-seronegative. The J gene is TRBJ1-2, the V gene TRBV4-1, with 8 bases fitting TRBD1. The source material was PBMCs. The CDR3 sequence is CASSGTGANYGYTF. The CDR3 DNA sequence: TGCGCCAGCAGTGGGACAGGAGCTAACTATGGCTACACCTTC.